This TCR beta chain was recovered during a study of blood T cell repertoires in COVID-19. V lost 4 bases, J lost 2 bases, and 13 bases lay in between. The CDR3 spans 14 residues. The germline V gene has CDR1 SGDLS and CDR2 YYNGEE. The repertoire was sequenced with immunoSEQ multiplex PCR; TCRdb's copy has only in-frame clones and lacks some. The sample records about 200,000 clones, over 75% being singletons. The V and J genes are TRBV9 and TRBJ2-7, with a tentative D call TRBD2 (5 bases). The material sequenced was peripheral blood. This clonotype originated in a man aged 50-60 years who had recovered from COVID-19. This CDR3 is CASSLESGPYEQYF. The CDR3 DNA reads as TGTGCCAGCAGCTTAGAGAGCGGCCCCTACGAGCAGTACTTC.